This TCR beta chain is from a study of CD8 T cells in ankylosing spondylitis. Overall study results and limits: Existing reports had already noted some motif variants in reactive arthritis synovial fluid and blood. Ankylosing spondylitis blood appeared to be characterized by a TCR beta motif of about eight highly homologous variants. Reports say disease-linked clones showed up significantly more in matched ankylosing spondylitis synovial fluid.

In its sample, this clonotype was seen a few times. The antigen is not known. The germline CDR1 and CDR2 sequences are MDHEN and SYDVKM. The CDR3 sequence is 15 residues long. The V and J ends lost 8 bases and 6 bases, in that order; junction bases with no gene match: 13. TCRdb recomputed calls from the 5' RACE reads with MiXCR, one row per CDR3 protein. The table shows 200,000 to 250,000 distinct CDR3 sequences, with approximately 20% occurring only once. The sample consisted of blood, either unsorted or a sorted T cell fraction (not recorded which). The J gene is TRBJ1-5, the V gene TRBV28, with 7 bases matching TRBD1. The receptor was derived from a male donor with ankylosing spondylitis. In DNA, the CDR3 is TGTGCCAGCGGACACGGACTCGCAGGGGGTCAGCCCCAGCATTTT. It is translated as CASGHGLAGGQPQHF.